The rows below give T cell receptor beta chains drawn from one sample of a study of ipilimumab plus nivolumab after autologous stem cell transplantation. The data were produced by immunoSEQ multiplex PCR, yet TCRdb's version contains in-frame clones alone and is incomplete. The sample lists tens of thousands of clones; more than 85% were seen once. Material: PBMCs, obtained in a trial of ipilimumab plus nivolumab as post-transplant consolidation. These receptors were obtained from a male donor with multiple myeloma. Both conserved end residues are part of each CDR3. A D gene is named only where the DNA matches it firmly. Where a row states a size, it is once, few, many or the class of an expanded clone; other rows omit it.

j_call v_call clone_size d_call cdr3_length cdr3_nt cdr3_aa
TRBJ2-1 TRBV11-2 once NA 11 TGTGCCAGCAAGGCAGCCAATGAGCAGTTCTTC CASKAANEQFF
TRBJ1-1 TRBV11-3 once NA 13 TGTGCCAGCAGCTTAAACAGGGAAGACGTAGCTTTCTTT CASSLNREDVAFF
TRBJ2-3 TRBV5-1 NA NA 16 TGCGCCAGCAGCTTGGACCCCCAGGGAAGAACAGATACGCAGTATTTT CASSLDPQGRTDTQYF
TRBJ2-2 TRBV4-3 NA TRBD1 18 TGCGCCAGCAGCCAAGATAGAACAGGGGGCCGGAACACCGGGGAGCTGTTTTTT CASSQDRTGGRNTGELFF
TRBJ1-6 TRBV19 NA NA 14 TGTGCCACCAGCGGGGGATTCTATAATTCACCCCTCCACTTT CATSGGFYNSPLHF
TRBJ2-7 TRBV6-1 NA NA 14 TGTGCCAGCAGTGAAGTGTCGGGAGCCTACGAGCAGTACTTC CASSEVSGAYEQYF
TRBJ2-7 TRBV6-6 NA NA 14 TGTGCCAGCAGTTACCGGCGGGTTACCTACGAGCAGTACTTC CASSYRRVTYEQYF
TRBJ2-5 TRBV9 NA TRBD2 16 TGTGCCAGCAGCGTAGGTGGCGGGGGGGCCTTCGAGACCCAGTACTTC CASSVGGGGAFETQYF
TRBJ2-7 TRBV6-1 NA TRBD1 14 TGTGCCATCGATTTGGACAGGGGATTGTCCGAGCAGTACTTC CAIDLDRGLSEQYF
TRBJ2-7 TRBV9 NA TRBD2 15 TGTGCCAGCAGCGTAGTGCCCGGGGAGGGGTACGAGCAGTACTTC CASSVVPGEGYEQYF
TRBJ2-7 TRBV7-9 once NA 14 TGTGCCAGCAGCTTAACACAGAACTCCTACGAGCAGTACTTC CASSLTQNSYEQYF
TRBJ2-3 TRBV7-6 once NA 14 TGTGCCAGCAGCTTCGTCCCGGGCCCAGATACGCAGTATTTT CASSFVPGPDTQYF
TRBJ1-4 TRBV4-3 NA NA 18 TGCGCCAGCAGCCAAAAGGGCGGTAGGCCAGCCCTTAATGAAAAACTGTTTTTT CASSQKGGRPALNEKLFF
TRBJ2-3 TRBV4-3 NA NA 15 TGCGCCAGCAGCCGGGGCGGTAGCTTCACAGATACGCAGTATTTT CASSRGGSFTDTQYF
TRBJ2-5 TRBV2 once TRBD1 13 TGTGCCAGCAAGGGGACAGGGGAAGAGACCCAGTACTTC CASKGTGEETQYF
TRBJ2-7 TRBV7-9 NA TRBD1 15 TGTGCCAGCAGCCTGACCTGGACAGGGGGCTACGAGCAGTACTTC CASSLTWTGGYEQYF
TRBJ2-3 TRBV4-1 NA NA 16 TGCGCCAGCAGCCAAGTAGCCCTCCAAACCACAGATACGCAGTATTTT CASSQVALQTTDTQYF
TRBJ2-7 TRBV14 NA TRBD2 16 TGTGCCAGCAGCCAAGTGTGGACTAGCGGATCCCACGAGCAGTACTTC CASSQVWTSGSHEQYF
TRBJ1-4 TRBV6-6 NA NA 14 TGTGCCAGCAGTTACTCGGGCCCTAATGAAAAACTGTTTTTT CASSYSGPNEKLFF
TRBJ2-1 TRBV28 NA NA 16 TGTGCCAGCAGTTTCGGGGCTTTGGCGCCCTACAATGAGCAGTTCTTC CASSFGALAPYNEQFF
TRBJ2-7 TRBV28 NA NA 16 TGTGCCAGCAGCTGGTGGACAGACCAGGGCCGTCACGAGCAGTACTTC CASSWWTDQGRHEQYF
TRBJ2-1 TRBV7-6 NA TRBD2 19 TGTGCCAGCAGCGGCCCGCGGGCGGGGGTTACCCTCTCCTACAATGAGCAGTTCTTC CASSGPRAGVTLSYNEQFF
TRBJ2-7 TRBV28 NA TRBD1 12 TGTGCCATCAGACAGGGGGCGGGCGAGCAGTACTTC CAIRQGAGEQYF
TRBJ1-1 TRBV5-1 NA NA 15 TGCGCCAGCAGCGCCTTGGGGGACGCGACCACTGAAGCTTTCTTT CASSALGDATTEAFF
TRBJ2-1 TRBV7-2 few TRBD1 15 TGTGCCAGCAGCTTAGATGTGGGACAGGCCAATGAGCAGTTCTTC CASSLDVGQANEQFF
TRBJ2-1 TRBV5-7 NA NA 13 TGTGCCAGCAGCTGGATTGGCCACAATGAGCAGTTCTTC CASSWIGHNEQFF
TRBJ1-6 TRBV28 NA NA 17 TGTGCCAGCAGTTTAATGTCGGGCGGCTCCTATAATTCACCCCTCCACTTT CASSLMSGGSYNSPLHF
TRBJ1-1 TRBV5-1 NA NA 16 TGCGCCAGCAGCTTGGCGTTGGTTCACACGGGGGGCGAAGCTTTCTTT CASSLALVHTGGEAFF
TRBJ2-2 TRBV5-1 NA NA 16 TGCGCCAGCAGCTCTTCCGGGACAAGGGGCGGCGGGGAGCTGTTTTTT CASSSSGTRGGGELFF
TRBJ2-3 TRBV7-3 NA NA 14 TGTGCCAGCAGCTTAAGTGTGGGCACAGATACGCAGTATTTT CASSLSVGTDTQYF
TRBJ2-3 TRBV29-1 NA NA 13 TGCAGCGTTGAAAGGACAGGCACAGATACGCAGTATTTT CSVERTGTDTQYF
TRBJ2-7 TRBV14 few TRBD2 15 TGTGCCAGCAGCGAAGGACTAGCGGGCTCGTGGGAGCAGTACTTC CASSEGLAGSWEQYF
TRBJ2-7 TRBV5-6 NA NA 14 TGTGCCAGCAGCTTGATACAGGGCGCCCACGAGCAGTACTTC CASSLIQGAHEQYF
TRBJ2-1 TRBV19 NA NA 14 TGTGCCAGTAGTACAGGGCCGAACAGAAATGAGCAGTTCTTC CASSTGPNRNEQFF
TRBJ1-5 TRBV28 NA NA 12 TGTGCCAGCAGTTTGCTACAAGGGGGGCAGCATTTT CASSLLQGGQHF
TRBJ1-1 TRBV6-5 NA NA 12 TGTGCCAGCAGCCACAGGGCCACTGAAGCTTTCTTT CASSHRATEAFF
TRBJ1-5 TRBV28 NA NA 16 TGTGCCAGCAGTTTGATCTATTCAGGGCCCGGCCAGCCCCAGCATTTT CASSLIYSGPGQPQHF
TRBJ1-1 TRBV6-5 once NA 14 TGTGCCAGCAGTTACGCCGGGGGCCGCACTGAAGCTTTCTTT CASSYAGGRTEAFF
TRBJ1-6 TRBV6-6 NA TRBD1 14 TGTGCCAGCAGCGCACAGGGGTCGGATTCACCCCTCCACTTT CASSAQGSDSPLHF
TRBJ2-7 TRBV30 NA TRBD1 11 TGTGCCTGGAAGACAGGGATCGAGCAGTACTTC CAWKTGIEQYF
TRBJ1-1 TRBV4-1 NA NA 13 TGCGCCAGCAGCAAGGCCCTGAACACTGAAGCTTTCTTT CASSKALNTEAFF
TRBJ1-1 TRBV11-2 NA NA 13 TGTGCCAGCAGCCCGACGGTGAACACTGAAGCTTTCTTT CASSPTVNTEAFF
TRBJ2-7 TRBV7-7 once NA 13 TGTGCCAGCAGCCCCTCCCCGGGGGTCGAGCAGTACTTC CASSPSPGVEQYF
TRBJ1-3 TRBV21-1 NA NA 17 TGTGCCAGCAGCAGGGGACAGGACTTCAGCTCTGGAAACACCATATATTTT CASSRGQDFSSGNTIYF
TRBJ1-1 TRBV7-3 NA NA 15 TGTGCCAGCAGCGCCCACGGGAAGGCGAACACTGAAGCTTTCTTT CASSAHGKANTEAFF
TRBJ1-2 TRBV29-1 NA TRBD1 13 TGCAGCGCACATAAGACAGGGGACTATGGCTACACCTTC CSAHKTGDYGYTF
TRBJ1-2 TRBV7-8 NA TRBD1 16 TGTGCCAGCAGCACCATTGACAGGGGGCGAGGCTATGGCTACACCTTC CASSTIDRGRGYGYTF
TRBJ1-1 TRBV28 once NA 18 TGTGCCAGCAGTTTACACCCTTTTCAAAGGGACGGTCACACTGAAGCTTTCTTT CASSLHPFQRDGHTEAFF
TRBJ1-1 TRBV7-6 once NA 15 TGTGCCAGCAGCTTAGAAACGGGGGGGACGACTGAAGCTTTCTTT CASSLETGGTTEAFF